Following are 13 T cell receptor beta chains from one sample sequenced in a study of prognosis after radiotherapy for stage I lung cancer. By two-round multiplex PCR, the TCR beta CDR3 was amplified from genomic DNA. Initially, in first-round PCR, primers specific to each TRBV and TRBJ gene were used. TCRdb re-called the multiplex PCR reads with MiXCR, one entry per CDR3 protein. This table has about 20,000 distinct CDR3 sequences, around 37% appearing once. Source: PBMCs, taken before or after stereotactic body radiation therapy (not recorded which). These receptors all come from a donor of 50 years or more with non-small cell lung cancer.

The chain couples TRBV19 to TRBJ1-5; the D is unclear. CDR1 is LNHDA and CDR2 is SQIVND in the germline V gene (reference sequence). With 4 bases removed from V and 3 bases from J, the gap between germline ends came to 13 bases. This CDR3 spans 15 amino acids. CDR3 region: CASSTYTEYNQPQHF. The CDR3, as DNA: TGTGCCAGTAGTACTTACACCGAATACAATCAGCCCCAGCATTTT.

The CDR3 is CASSLDPDAGSPLHF. The CDR3 DNA reads as TGTGCCAGCAGTCTGGATCCGGACGCAGGGTCACCCCTCCACTTT. The J gene is TRBJ1-6, the V gene TRBV27, with D perhaps matching TRBD1 (5 bases). Germline V gives CDR1 MNHEY, CDR2 SMNVEV (reference sequence). The V gene lost 5 bases and the J gene lost 10 bases, with 18 bases spanning the gap. This CDR3 comprises 15 residues.

In regard to this clonotype: A much larger clonotype is one base distant, so this may be a read error. This chain connects TRBV9 to TRBJ2-5, with D perhaps TRBD2 (5 bases). Trimming stripped 2 bases from V and 5 bases from J, with 10 bases between. The germline CDR1 and CDR2 sequences are SGDLS and YYNGEE. The CDR3 has 13 amino acids. The CDR3, as DNA: TGTGCCAGCAGCGTTAGAGGGTGGGAGACCCAGTACTTC. The encoded protein is CASSVRGWETQYF.

As regards this clonotype: At one end the junction does not follow the germline gene, possibly because of a read error. The V call is TRBV28, the J call TRBJ1-2; TRBD1 matches at 12 bases. Per germline, CDR1 MDHEN and CDR2 SYDVKM. The CDR3 has 18 residues. CDR3 DNA: TGTGCCAGCAGTCCGAACACGGGGACAGGGGGCCTAAACTATGGCTACACATTC. Translating it yields CASSPNTGTGGLNYGYTF.

The chain has TRBV28 and TRBJ2-5; 7 bases line up with TRBD2. The CDR3 runs to 16 residues. Losses at the gene ends were 5 bases for V and 5 bases for J; bases not matched to a gene: 14. The germline gives CDR1 MDHEN, CDR2 SYDVKM. CDR3 sequence: CASSGRRECRSETQYF. The CDR3 DNA follows: TGTGCCAGCAGTGGGAGGCGGGAGTGCCGGAGTGAGACCCAGTACTTC.

With respect to this clonotype: A much larger clone differs by one base, so this may be a read error. V gene TRBV29-1 combines with J gene TRBJ1-2; no firm D call. The length of the CDR3 is 11 residues. Germline V gene sequence: CDR1 SQVTM, CDR2 ANQGSEA. Between the trimmed V and J ends, which lost 4 bases and 4 bases, there was a span of 7 bases. CDR3 sequence (DNA): TGCAGCGTTGTGGAGAGCTATGGCTACACCTTC. Translation: CSVVESYGYTF.

Of note for this clonotype: It may be a read error: a sequence one base away is much more abundant. V is TRBV29-1 and J is TRBJ2-1, with TRBD2 as a possible D gene (7 bases). The length of the CDR3 is 12 residues. The germline CDR1 and CDR2 sequences are SQVTM and ANQGSEA. CDR3: CSVEDPWRGGLF. In DNA form, the CDR3 reads TGCAGCGTTGAAGATCCCTGGAGGGGGGGGTTATTC.

This clonotype was seen many times. The chain combines TRBV9 with TRBJ2-7, with 9 bases matching TRBD1. Germline-derived CDR1 and CDR2 are SGDLS and YYNGEE. J gave up 3 bases and V 0 bases, and 7 bases lay outside the gene matches. This CDR3 region has 16 residues. CDR3 in DNA: TGTGCCAGCAGCGTAGGGGGACAGGGTAATTACTACGAGCAGTACTTC. This codes for CASSVGGQGNYYEQYF. The complete variable domain, with remaining parts taken from reference TRBV9 and TRBJ2-7, reads DSGVTQTPKHLITATGQRVTLRCSPRSGDLSVYWYQQSLDQGLQFLIQYYNGEERAKGNILERFSAQQFPDLHSELNLSSLELGDSALYFCASSVGGQGNYYEQYFGPGTRLTVT.

Worth noting for this clonotype: Germline is not matched at one junction end, which may reflect a read error. The chain combines TRBV5-6 with TRBJ2-3, with D possibly being TRBD2 (5 bases). The length of the CDR3 is 17 residues. Germline CDR1 and CDR2: SGHDT and YYEEEE. CDR3 sequence reads: CAISLGPRRSGADTQYF. In nucleotides, the CDR3 is TGTGCCATCAGCTTGGGCCCGCGCCGGAGCGGAGCAGATACGCAGTATTTT.

This chain links TRBV6-1 with TRBJ2-7; TRBD2 aligns across 14 bases. Germline values: CDR1 MNHNS, CDR2 SASEGT. This CDR3 has 15 residues. The J segment lost 5 bases and the V segment lost 6 bases, leaving 6 bases of the junction unmatched. DNA of the CDR3: TGTGCCAGCAGATCGGGACTAGCGGGGGCCGACGAGCAGTACTTC. As protein: CASRSGLAGADEQYF.

This clonotype showed up many times. The chain joins TRBV5-1 to TRBJ2-3; D remains ambiguous. V was clipped by 0 bases and J by 2 bases, with 16 bases between them. Germline V gives CDR1 SGHRS, CDR2 YFSETQ. This CDR3 is 17 amino acids long. The CDR3 bases are TGCGCCAGCAGCTTGGTGGCAGCTCGACCACTCACAGATACGCAGTATTTT. Translation gives CASSLVAARPLTDTQYF.

This clonotype occurred many times. The chain is built from TRBV30 and TRBJ2-7; D may match TRBD1 or TRBD2 (6 bases each). The germline V gene has CDR1 GTSNPN and CDR2 SVGIG (reference sequence). V was shortened by 2 bases and J by 5 bases, with 16 bases between the two germline ends. This CDR3 has 14 residues. The CDR3: CAWSTGGKVDEQYF. DNA of the CDR3: TGTGCCTGGAGTACCGGGGGCAAGGTGGACGAGCAGTACTTC. The full variable domain, with the rest looked up from reference TRBV30 and TRBJ2-7, is SQTIHQWPATLVQPVGSPLSLECTVEGTSNPNLYWYRQAAGRGLQLLFYSVGIGQISSEVPQNLSASRPQDRQFILSSKKLLLSDSGFYLCAWSTGGKVDEQYFGPGTRLTVT.

This clonotype was seen repeatedly, ten times or more. The gene calls are TRBV10-2 and TRBJ2-3, with D unclear. Deletions cut 2 bases from V and 7 bases from J, with 13 bases between. Germline values: CDR1 WSHSY, CDR2 SAAADI. CDR3 length equals 14 residues. CDR3 DNA: TGCGCCAGCAGTGAGACCTTCCCTGCTAATACGCAGTATTTT. Translating it yields CASSETFPANTQYF.